A single sample is the source of the 5 T cell receptor beta chains below, sequenced in a study of cytomegalovirus exposure and HLA in healthy donors (dated by TCRdb to the late 2010s). Library creation used the immunoSEQ multiplex PCR assay. TCRdb mirrors the immuneACCESS table, restricted to in-frame sequences. Some clones are absent from its copies; in checked studies, under half trace to an unresolved V gene, and the reason for the others is unknown. The sample data list 150,000 to 200,000 clones, and around 86% of these were observed just once. More than 1.1% of the sample belongs to the ten largest clones. Sequencing used PBMCs. These receptor sequences come from a woman aged 18-30 years in good health and CMV-seronegative.

The V gene is TRBV27, the J gene TRBJ2-7; 11 bases are a match to TRBD2. Germline assignment: CDR1 MNHEY and CDR2 SMNVEV (reference sequence). The ends lost 5 bases at V and 3 bases at J; junction bases unmatched: 9. The CDR3 runs 16 residues. In DNA form, the CDR3 reads TGTGCCAGCAGTAGATCACTAGCGGGAGTAGTCTACGAGCAGTACTTC. The encoded protein is CASSRSLAGVVYEQYF.

In DNA form, the CDR3 reads TGTGCCGCCGAACAGGGGGGCGCGACTGAAGCTTTCTTT. This gives the protein CAAEQGGATEAFF. V and J are TRBV30 and TRBJ1-1; TRBD1 matches at 8 bases. Trimming took 8 bases from V and 5 from J; bases not matched to a gene: 10. The germline V gene has CDR1 GTSNPN and CDR2 SVGIG (reference sequence). This CDR3 has 13 residues. Full variable domain (rest looked up from reference TRBV30 and TRBJ1-1): SQTIHQWPATLVQPVGSPLSLECTVEGTSNPNLYWYRQAAGRGLQLLFYSVGIGQISSEVPQNLSASRPQDRQFILSSKKLLLSDSGFYLCAAEQGGATEAFFGQGTRLTVV.

The genes are TRBV6-1 and TRBJ2-2, with 7 bases aligning to TRBD1. The V segment lost 4 bases and the J segment 1 base; nucleotides outside the gene matches: 9. The CDR3 consists of 17 residues. Germline CDR1 reads MNHNS; CDR2 reads SASEGT. The CDR3 sequence: CASSGTTGTENTGELFF. CDR3 bases: TGTGCCAGCAGTGGAACTACCGGGACAGAGAACACCGGGGAGCTGTTTTTT.

In its sample, this clone was seen a few times. The V call is TRBV18, the J call TRBJ2-3; 14 positions agree with TRBD2. The CDR3 extends over 20 amino acids. Germline V gives CDR1 KGHSH, CDR2 LQKENI. The junction had 16 bases not matched to a gene; V was cut back by 3 bases and J by 5 bases. The CDR3 loop is CASSPRRTSGGLLGGDTQYF. The CDR3 bases are TGTGCCAGCTCACCCCGGAGGACTAGCGGGGGGCTGTTGGGTGGAGATACGCAGTATTTT.

V is TRBV10-1 and J is TRBJ2-7; maybe TRBD2 (5 bases). Trimming took off 6 bases at V and 3 bases at J, with 12 bases between the two ends. CDR3 length: 13 residues. Germline V lookup: CDR1 WNHNN, CDR2 SYGVQD (reference sequence). The CDR3 DNA reads TGCGCCAGCAGCGACCGGGGATACTACGAGCAGTACTTC. It specifies CASSDRGYYEQYF.